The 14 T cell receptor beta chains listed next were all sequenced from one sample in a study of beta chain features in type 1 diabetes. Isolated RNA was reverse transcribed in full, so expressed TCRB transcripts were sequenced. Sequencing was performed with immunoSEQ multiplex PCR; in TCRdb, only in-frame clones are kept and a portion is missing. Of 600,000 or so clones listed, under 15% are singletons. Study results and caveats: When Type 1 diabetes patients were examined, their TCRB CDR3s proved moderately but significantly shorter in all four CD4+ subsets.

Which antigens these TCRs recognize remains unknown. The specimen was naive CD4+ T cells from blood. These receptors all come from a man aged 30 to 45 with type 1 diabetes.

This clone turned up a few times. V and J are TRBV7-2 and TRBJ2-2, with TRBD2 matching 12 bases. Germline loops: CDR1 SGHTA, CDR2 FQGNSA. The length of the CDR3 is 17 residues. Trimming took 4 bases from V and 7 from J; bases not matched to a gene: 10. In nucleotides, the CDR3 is TGTGCCAGCAGCTCCCCCTCTAGCGGGGGGGGAATCGGGGAGCTGTTTTTT. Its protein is CASSSPSSGGGIGELFF.

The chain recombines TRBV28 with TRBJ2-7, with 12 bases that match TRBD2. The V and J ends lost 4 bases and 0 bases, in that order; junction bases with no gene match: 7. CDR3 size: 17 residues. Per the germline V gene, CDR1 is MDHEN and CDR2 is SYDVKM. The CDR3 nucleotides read TGTGCCAGCAGTTCCCCTGGACTAGCGGGACGCTCCTACGAGCAGTACTTC. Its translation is CASSSPGLAGRSYEQYF.

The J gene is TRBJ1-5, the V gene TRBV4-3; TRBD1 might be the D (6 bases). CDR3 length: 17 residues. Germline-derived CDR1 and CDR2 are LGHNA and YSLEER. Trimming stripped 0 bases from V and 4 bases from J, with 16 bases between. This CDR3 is CASSQEIPGALNQPQHF. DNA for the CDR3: TGCGCCAGCAGCCAAGAGATTCCGGGGGCACTTAATCAGCCCCAGCATTTT.

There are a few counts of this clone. CDR3 loop: CASSSRRRSGSTDTQYF. The DNA of the CDR3 is TGCGCCAGCAGCTCACGCAGGAGGTCGGGGAGCACAGATACGCAGTATTTT. The rearrangement uses TRBV5-1 and TRBJ2-3; tentative D call: TRBD2 (5 bases). Germline V gene sequence: CDR1 SGHRS, CDR2 YFSETQ. CDR3 length: 17 residues. The germline V and J ends were trimmed by 3 bases and 0 bases, with 17 bases remaining between them.

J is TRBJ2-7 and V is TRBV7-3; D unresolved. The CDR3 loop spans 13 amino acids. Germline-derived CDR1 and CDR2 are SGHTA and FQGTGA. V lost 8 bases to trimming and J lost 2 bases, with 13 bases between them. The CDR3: CASSESPTYEQYF. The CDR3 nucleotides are TGTGCCAGCTCAGAGTCCCCTACCTACGAGCAGTACTTC.

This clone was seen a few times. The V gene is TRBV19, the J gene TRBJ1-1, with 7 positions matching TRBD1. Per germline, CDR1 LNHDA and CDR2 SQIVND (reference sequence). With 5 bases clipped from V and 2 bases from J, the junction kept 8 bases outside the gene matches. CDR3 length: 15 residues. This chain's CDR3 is CASSSWGTDNTEAFF. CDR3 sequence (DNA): TGTGCCAGTAGTTCCTGGGGGACAGATAACACTGAAGCTTTCTTT.

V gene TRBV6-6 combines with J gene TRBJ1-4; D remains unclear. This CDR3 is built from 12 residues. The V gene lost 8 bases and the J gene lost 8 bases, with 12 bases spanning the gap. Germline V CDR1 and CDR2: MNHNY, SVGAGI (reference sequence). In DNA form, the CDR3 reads TGTGCCAGCTCCTCGTCTTTCGAAAAACTGTTTTTT. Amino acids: CASSSSFEKLFF.

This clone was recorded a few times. CDR3 in amino acids: CASSQWGIDTQYF. The CDR3 nucleotides are TGCGCCAGCAGTCAATGGGGGATCGATACGCAGTATTTT. The chain combines TRBV23-1 with TRBJ2-3; D may match TRBD1 or TRBD2 (5 bases each). TRBV23-1 has ORF status, its function being uncertain. The CDR3 has 13 amino acids. The V and J ends lost 1 base and 6 bases respectively, with 8 bases between them.

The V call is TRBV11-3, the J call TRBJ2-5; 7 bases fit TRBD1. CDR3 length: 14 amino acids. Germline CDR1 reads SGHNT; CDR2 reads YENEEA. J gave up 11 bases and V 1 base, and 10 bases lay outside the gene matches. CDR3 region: CASSLVSGQQHQYF. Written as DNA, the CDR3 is TGTGCCAGCAGCTTAGTATCGGGACAGCAGCATCAGTACTTC.

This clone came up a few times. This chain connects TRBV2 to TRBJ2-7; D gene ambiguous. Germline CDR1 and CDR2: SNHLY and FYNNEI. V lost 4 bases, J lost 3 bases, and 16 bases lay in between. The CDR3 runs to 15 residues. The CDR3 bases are TGTGCCAGCAGTGTCCGACATAACTACGGCTACGAGCAGTACTTC. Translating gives CASSVRHNYGYEQYF.

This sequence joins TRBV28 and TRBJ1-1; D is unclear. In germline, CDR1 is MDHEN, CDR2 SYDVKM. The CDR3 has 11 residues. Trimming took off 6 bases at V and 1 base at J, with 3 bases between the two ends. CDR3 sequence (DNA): TGTGCCAGCAGAAGGAACACTGAAGCTTTCTTT. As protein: CASRRNTEAFF.

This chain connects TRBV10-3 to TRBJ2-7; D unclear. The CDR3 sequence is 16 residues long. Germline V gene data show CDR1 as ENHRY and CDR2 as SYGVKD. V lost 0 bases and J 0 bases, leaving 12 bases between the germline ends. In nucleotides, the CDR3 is TGTGCCATCAGTGAGTCGAGAGACACGAGCTCCTACGAGCAGTACTTC. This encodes CAISESRDTSSYEQYF.

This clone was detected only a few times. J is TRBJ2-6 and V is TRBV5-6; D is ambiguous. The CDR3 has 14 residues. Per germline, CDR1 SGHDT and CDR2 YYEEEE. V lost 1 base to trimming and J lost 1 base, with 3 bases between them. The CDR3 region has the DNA TGTGCCAGCAGCTTGTCTTCTGGGGCCAACGTCCTGACTTTC. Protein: CASSLSSGANVLTF.

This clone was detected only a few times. CDR3 DNA sequence: TGTGCCAGCAGGGCCGGGACAGGTGATGGTGAGCAGTTCTTC. It specifies CASRAGTGDGEQFF. The chain employs TRBV6-5 and TRBJ2-1; 8 positions match TRBD1. The CDR3 consists of 14 residues. Germline V gene data show CDR1 as MNHEY and CDR2 as SVGAGI. The V gene end was trimmed by 6 bases and the J gene end by 9 bases; junction bases not matched to a gene: 10.